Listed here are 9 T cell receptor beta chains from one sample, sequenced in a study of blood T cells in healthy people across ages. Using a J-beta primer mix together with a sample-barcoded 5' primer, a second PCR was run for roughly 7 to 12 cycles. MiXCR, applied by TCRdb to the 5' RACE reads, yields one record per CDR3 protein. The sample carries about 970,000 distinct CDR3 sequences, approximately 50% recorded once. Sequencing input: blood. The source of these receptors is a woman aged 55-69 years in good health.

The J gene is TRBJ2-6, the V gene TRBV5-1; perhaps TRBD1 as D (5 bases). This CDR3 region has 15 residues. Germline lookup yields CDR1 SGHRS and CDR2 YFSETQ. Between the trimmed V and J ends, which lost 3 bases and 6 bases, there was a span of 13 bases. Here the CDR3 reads CASSWGQGAANVLTF. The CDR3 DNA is TGCGCCAGCAGCTGGGGCCAAGGGGCGGCCAACGTCCTGACTTTC.

The CDR3 DNA is TGTGCCAGTCGGACTAGAGAGACCACAGATACGCAGTATTTT. Its protein product is CASRTRETTDTQYF. The chain employs TRBV12-3 or TRBV12-4 and TRBJ2-3; TRBD2 matches at 7 bases. This CDR3 is built from 14 residues. Losses at the gene ends were 9 bases for V and 2 bases for J; bases not matched to a gene: 8.

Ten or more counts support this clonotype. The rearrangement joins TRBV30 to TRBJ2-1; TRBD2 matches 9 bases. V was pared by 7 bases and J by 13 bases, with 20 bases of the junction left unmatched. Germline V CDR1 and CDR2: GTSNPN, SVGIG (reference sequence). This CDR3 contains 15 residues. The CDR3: CALAPASGIRLPQFF. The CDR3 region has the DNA TGTGCCTTGGCGCCTGCTAGCGGGATTCGATTACCTCAGTTCTTC.

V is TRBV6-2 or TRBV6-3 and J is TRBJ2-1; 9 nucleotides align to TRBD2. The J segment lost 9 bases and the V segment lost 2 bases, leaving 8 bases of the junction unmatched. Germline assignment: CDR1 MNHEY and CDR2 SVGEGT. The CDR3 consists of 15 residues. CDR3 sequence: CASSYVGLAGSEQFF. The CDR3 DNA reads TGTGCCAGCAGTTACGTGGGGCTAGCGGGAAGTGAGCAGTTCTTC.

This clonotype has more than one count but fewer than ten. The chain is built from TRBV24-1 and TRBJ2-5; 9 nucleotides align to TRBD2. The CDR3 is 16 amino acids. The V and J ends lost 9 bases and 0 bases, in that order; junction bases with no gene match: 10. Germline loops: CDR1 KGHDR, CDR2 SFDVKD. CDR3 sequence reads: CATADSGTSNQETQYF. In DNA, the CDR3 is TGTGCCACCGCCGACAGCGGGACTAGCAACCAAGAGACCCAGTACTTC.

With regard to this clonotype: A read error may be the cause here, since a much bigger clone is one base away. The CDR3 coding sequence is TGCAGCATTGAGGGACAGGGTGGAGGCTACACCTTC. This sequence encodes CSIEGQGGGYTF. V gene TRBV29-1 combines with J gene TRBJ1-2, with 9 bases matching TRBD1. Germline CDR1 SQVTM, CDR2 ANQGSEA. The CDR3 is 12 amino acids.

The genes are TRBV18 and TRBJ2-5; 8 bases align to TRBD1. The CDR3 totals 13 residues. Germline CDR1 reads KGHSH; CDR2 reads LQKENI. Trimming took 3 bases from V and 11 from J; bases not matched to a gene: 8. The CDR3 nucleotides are TGTGCCAGCTCACCCGGGACAGGCTACAAGCAGTACTTC. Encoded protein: CASSPGTGYKQYF.

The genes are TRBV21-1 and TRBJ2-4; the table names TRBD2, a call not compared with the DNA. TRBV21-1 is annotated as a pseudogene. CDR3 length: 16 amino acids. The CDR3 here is CASSKGRAKTKNIQYF. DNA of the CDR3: TGTGCCAGCAGCAAGGGCCGAGCTAAGACCAAAAACATTCAGTACTTC.

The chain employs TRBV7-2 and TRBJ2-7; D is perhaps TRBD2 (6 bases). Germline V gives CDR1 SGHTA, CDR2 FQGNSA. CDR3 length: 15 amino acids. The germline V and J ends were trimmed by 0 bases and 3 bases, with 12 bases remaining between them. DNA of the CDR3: TGTGCCAGCAGCTTAGCGCGCCGGGACTTCTACGAGCAGTACTTC. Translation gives CASSLARRDFYEQYF.